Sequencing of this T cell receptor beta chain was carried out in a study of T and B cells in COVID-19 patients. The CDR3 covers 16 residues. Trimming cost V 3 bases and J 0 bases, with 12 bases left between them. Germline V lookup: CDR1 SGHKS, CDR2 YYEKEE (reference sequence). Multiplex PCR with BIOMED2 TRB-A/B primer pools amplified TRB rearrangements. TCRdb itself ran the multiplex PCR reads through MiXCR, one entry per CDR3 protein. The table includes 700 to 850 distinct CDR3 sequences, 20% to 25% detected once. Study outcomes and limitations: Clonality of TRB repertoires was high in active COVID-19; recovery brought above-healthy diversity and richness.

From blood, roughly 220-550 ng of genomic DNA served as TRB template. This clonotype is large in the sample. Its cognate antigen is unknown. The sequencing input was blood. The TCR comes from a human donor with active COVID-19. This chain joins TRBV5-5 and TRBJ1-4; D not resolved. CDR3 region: CASSWGQASTNEKLFF. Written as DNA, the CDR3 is TGTGCCAGCAGCTGGGGTCAGGCCTCAACTAATGAAAAACTGTTTTTT. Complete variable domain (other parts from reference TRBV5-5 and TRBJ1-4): DAGVTQSPTHLIKTRGQQVTLRCSPISGHKSVSWYQQVLGQGPQFIFQYYEKEERGRGNFPDRFSARQFPNYSSELNVNALLLGDSALYLCASSWGQASTNEKLFFGSGTQLSVL.